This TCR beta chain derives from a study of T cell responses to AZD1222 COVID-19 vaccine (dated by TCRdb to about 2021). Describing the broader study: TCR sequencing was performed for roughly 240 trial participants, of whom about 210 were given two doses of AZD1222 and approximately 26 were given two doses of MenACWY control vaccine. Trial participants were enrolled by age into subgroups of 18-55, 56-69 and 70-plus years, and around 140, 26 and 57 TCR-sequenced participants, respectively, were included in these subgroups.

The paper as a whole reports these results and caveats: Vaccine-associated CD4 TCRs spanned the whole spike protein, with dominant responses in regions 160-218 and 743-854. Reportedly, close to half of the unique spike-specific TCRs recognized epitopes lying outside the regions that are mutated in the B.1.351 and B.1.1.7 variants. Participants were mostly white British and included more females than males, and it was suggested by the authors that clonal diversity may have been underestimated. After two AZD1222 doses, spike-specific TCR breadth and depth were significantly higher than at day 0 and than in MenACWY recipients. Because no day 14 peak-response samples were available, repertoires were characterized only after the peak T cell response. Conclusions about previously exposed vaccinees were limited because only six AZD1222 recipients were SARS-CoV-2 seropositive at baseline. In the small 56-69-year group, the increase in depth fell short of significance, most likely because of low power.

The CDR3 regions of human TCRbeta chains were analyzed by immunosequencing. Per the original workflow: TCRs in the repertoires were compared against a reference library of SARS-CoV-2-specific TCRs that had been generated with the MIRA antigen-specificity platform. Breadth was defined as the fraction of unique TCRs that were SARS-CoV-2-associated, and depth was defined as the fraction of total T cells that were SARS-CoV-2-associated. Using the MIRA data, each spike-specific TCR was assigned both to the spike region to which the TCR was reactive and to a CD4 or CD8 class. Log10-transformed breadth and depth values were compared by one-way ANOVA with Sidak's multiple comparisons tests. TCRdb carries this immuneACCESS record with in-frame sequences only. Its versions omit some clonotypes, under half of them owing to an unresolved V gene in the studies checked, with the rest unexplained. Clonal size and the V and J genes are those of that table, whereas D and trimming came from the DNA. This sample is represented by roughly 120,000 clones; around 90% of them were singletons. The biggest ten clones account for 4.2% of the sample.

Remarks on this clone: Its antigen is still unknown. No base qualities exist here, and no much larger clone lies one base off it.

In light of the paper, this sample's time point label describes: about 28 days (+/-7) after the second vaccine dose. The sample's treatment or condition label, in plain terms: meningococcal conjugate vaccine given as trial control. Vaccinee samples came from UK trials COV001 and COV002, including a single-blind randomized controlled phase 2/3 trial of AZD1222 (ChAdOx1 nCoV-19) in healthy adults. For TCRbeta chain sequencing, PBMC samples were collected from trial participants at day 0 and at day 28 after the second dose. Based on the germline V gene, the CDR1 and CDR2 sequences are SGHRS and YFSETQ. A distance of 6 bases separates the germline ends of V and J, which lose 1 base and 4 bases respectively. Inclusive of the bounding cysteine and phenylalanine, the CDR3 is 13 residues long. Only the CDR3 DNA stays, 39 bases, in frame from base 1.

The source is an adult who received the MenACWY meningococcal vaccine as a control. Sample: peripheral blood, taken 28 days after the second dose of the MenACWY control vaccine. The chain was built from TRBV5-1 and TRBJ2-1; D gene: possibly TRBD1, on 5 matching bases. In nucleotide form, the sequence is TGCGCCAGCAGCTTGACAGGATACAATGAGCAGTTCTTC. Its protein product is CASSLTGYNEQFF.